The subject of this entry is one T cell receptor beta chain. Original processing methods: The assay estimated nucleated cells by amplifying reference gene primers. This table comes from immunoSEQ multiplex PCR, and its TCRdb copy is limited to in-frame clones, with some not included. The V and J calls and clone size come from that table; D and trimming were worked out from the DNA. The data show about 190,000 clones, with 80% to 90% seen just once and approximately 1% held by the top ten. This sample was included in a study of blood T cell repertoires in COVID-19. On the study more broadly: The United States, Italy and Spain provided the acute and convalescent COVID-19 samples. Sources were T cells, B-cell-depleted T cells, or PBMCs; the material itself was cDNA or gDNA.

This CDR3 has 15 residues. Germline V gene sequence: CDR1 MNHNS, CDR2 SASEGT. J was trimmed by 5 bases and V by 3 bases; bases with no gene match: 2. The sequencing input was peripheral blood. This sequence joins TRBV6-1 and TRBJ2-1, with 12 bases lining up with TRBD2. This sequence was found in a man aged 30-40 years with acute or convalescent COVID-19. For the CDR3, the DNA is TGTGCCAGCAGTGACGGACTAGCGGGACACAATGAGCAGTTCTTC. Its translation is CASSDGLAGHNEQFF.